A single sample is the source of the 16 T cell receptor beta chains below, sequenced in a study of blood T cells in healthy people across ages. Primers used in a second PCR of roughly 6 to 12 cycles were a sample-barcoded 5' primer and a J-beta primer mix. MiXCR, applied by TCRdb to the 5' RACE reads, yields one record per CDR3 protein. Of 1 million or so distinct CDR3 sequences detected, almost 25% appear once; the ten largest clones hold about 0.72%. These data also featured in a second study, about T cells of mothers and their children.

Sequencing input: blood. The receptor set was obtained from a girl aged 2-10 years in good health.

This clonotype was counted between two and nine times. Written as DNA, the CDR3 is TGTGCCAGCAGCTTGGCGAGCGGGGGCTATGAGCAGTTCTTC. It is translated as CASSLASGGYEQFF. The V call is TRBV7-9, the J call TRBJ2-1, with TRBD2 identical over 8 bases. This CDR3 is 14 amino acids long. Unmatched junction bases numbered 6, after V lost 3 bases and J lost 8 bases. CDR1 and CDR2 from the germline V gene are SEHNR and FQNEAQ (reference sequence).

This clonotype was recorded a few times. The chain recombines TRBV4-1 with TRBJ2-5; D not resolved. Germline CDR1 is MGHRA and CDR2 is YSYEKL. This CDR3 has 14 residues. The ends were cut back, 1 base at V and 4 bases at J, with 10 bases in the middle. CDR3 in amino acids: CASSQAGRPETQYF. The CDR3 DNA is TGCGCCAGCAGCCAAGCAGGCCGCCCAGAGACCCAGTACTTC.

V gene TRBV12-5 combines with J gene TRBJ2-7; 8 nucleotides align to TRBD1. Germline V lookup: CDR1 LGHNT, CDR2 FRNRAP. J lost 4 bases, V lost 0 bases, and 20 bases had no gene match. CDR3 length equals 20 residues. The CDR3: CASGLVLRQGRSLKVYEQYF. CDR3 coding DNA: TGTGCTAGTGGTTTGGTATTAAGACAGGGGCGATCCCTTAAAGTATACGAGCAGTACTTC.

The chain combines TRBV3-1 with TRBJ2-3; 7 bases are shared with TRBD2. The trim removed 0 bases at V and 6 bases at J, leaving 18 bases unmatched. This CDR3 comprises 19 residues. Per germline, CDR1 LGHDT and CDR2 YNNKEL (reference sequence). CDR3 region: CASSQEAVRTSEEYDTQYF. The CDR3 DNA follows: TGTGCCAGCAGCCAAGAGGCCGTCCGTACTAGCGAGGAGTATGATACGCAGTATTTT.

The chain joins TRBV3-1 to TRBJ1-6; no firm D call. Trimming left V 10 bases short and J 9 bases short, with 16 bases between. Per the germline V gene, CDR1 is LGHDT and CDR2 is YNNKEL (reference sequence). The CDR3 has 13 amino acids. CDR3 DNA: TGTGCCACCGTTAGCGACCCATTTTCACCCCTCCACTTT. Its translation is CATVSDPFSPLHF.

A few counts support this clonotype. This chain joins TRBV15 and TRBJ1-1; D remains ambiguous. This CDR3 is 15 amino acids long. Germline CDR1 LNHNV, CDR2 YYDKDF (reference sequence). Trimming took off 0 bases at V and 1 base at J, with 9 bases between the two ends. CDR3 loop: CATSREFDKNTEAFF. As DNA, the CDR3 is TGTGCCACCAGCAGAGAATTTGACAAGAACACTGAAGCTTTCTTT.

This rearrangement joins TRBV6-6 to TRBJ1-1; D unresolved. The CDR3 extends over 15 amino acids. Germline CDR1 reads MNHNY; CDR2 reads SVGAGI (reference sequence). Trimming removed 2 bases at V and 1 base at J, with 11 bases between. CDR3 sequence reads: CASSYARRQNTEAFF. CDR3 coding DNA: TGTGCCAGCAGTTACGCCCGACGGCAGAACACTGAAGCTTTCTTT.

Note on this clonotype: This is likely a read error, given that the CDR3 carries no conserved phenylalanine or tryptophan at its end. This chain connects TRBV6-1 to TRBJ2-5; D uncertain. Gene TRBJ2-7 matches the end of the DNA better, so the J call may be wrong. Germline V gene lookup returns CDR1 MNHNS and CDR2 SASEGT. The CDR3 length is 17 residues. The CDR3 sequence: CANIRLGGALGSYEQYL. Here the CDR3 DNA reads TGTGCCAACATCCGACTTGGCGGAGCCCTAGGTTCCTACGAGCAGTACCTC.

A few counts support this clonotype. This chain uses TRBV4-1 with TRBJ2-3; 12 nucleotides line up with TRBD2. The CDR3 spans 15 residues. Germline V lookup: CDR1 MGHRA, CDR2 YSYEKL. V was clipped by 4 bases and J by 9 bases; unmatched bases: 8. This CDR3 reads CASSPLLAGGQTQYF. CDR3 nucleotides: TGCGCCAGCAGCCCACTACTAGCGGGAGGACAAACGCAGTATTTT.

The chain combines TRBV7-9 with TRBJ2-1; D may match TRBD1 or TRBD2 (5 bases each). Looked up from germline, CDR1 is SEHNR and CDR2 is FQNEAQ (reference sequence). V lost 3 bases, J lost 6 bases, and 15 bases lay in between. This CDR3 is 15 amino acids long. This CDR3 is CASSFLGDDSNEQFF. The CDR3 nucleotides are TGTGCCAGCAGCTTCTTGGGGGATGACTCCAATGAGCAGTTCTTC.

The chain carries TRBV4-1 and TRBJ2-1; TRBD2 agrees at 7 bases. Germline CDR1 and CDR2: MGHRA and YSYEKL. The CDR3 runs to 14 residues. V lost 2 bases to trimming and J lost 5 bases; unmatched junction nucleotides: 3. This chain's CDR3 is CASSQLAVHNEQFF. CDR3 DNA sequence: TGCGCCAGCAGCCAACTAGCGGTCCACAATGAGCAGTTCTTC.

The CDR3 coding sequence is TGTGCTAGTGGTCCAGGACACCCCTACGAGCAGTACTTC. Protein sequence: CASGPGHPYEQYF. The rearrangement links TRBV12-5 to TRBJ2-7, with D possibly matching TRBD1 (5 bases). The CDR3 runs 13 residues. Germline V gene sequence: CDR1 LGHNT, CDR2 FRNRAP. V lost 5 bases and J lost 2, with 10 bases in between.

On this clonotype itself: The germline gene is not matched at one end of the junction; a read error may be the cause. V gene TRBV7-3 combines with J gene TRBJ2-2, with a weak D call TRBD2 (5 bases). The length of the CDR3 is 12 residues. Germline V lookup: CDR1 SGHTA, CDR2 FQGTGA. The CDR3 sequence is CASSPVPGELFF. The CDR3 DNA is TGTGCCAGCAGCCCGGTCCCCGGGGAGCTGTTCTTT.

The chain has TRBV4-3 and TRBJ2-7; tentatively, D is TRBD2 (5 bases). The V end lost 3 bases, the J end lost 7 bases, and 22 bases lay between the germline ends. The CDR3 is made up of 16 amino acids. CDR1 and CDR2 from the germline V gene are LGHNA and YSLEER. The CDR3 bases are TGCGCCAGCAGCCACCGAGTTGGGAGAGAAATGGGGGAGCAGTACTTC. Its protein is CASSHRVGREMGEQYF.

This clonotype was seen only a few times. V and J are TRBV6-6 and TRBJ2-5; 8 nucleotides agree with TRBD1. The CDR3 has 14 amino acids. In germline, CDR1 is MNHNY, CDR2 SVGAGI (reference sequence). V lost 0 bases to trimming and J lost 5 bases; unmatched junction nucleotides: 2. CDR3 sequence reads: CASSYSTGVETQYF. DNA for the CDR3: TGTGCCAGCAGTTACTCGACAGGGGTGGAGACCCAGTACTTC.

This clonotype was observed a handful of times. V and J are TRBV7-6 and TRBJ2-3; D uncertain. Germline assignment: CDR1 SGHVS and CDR2 FNYEAQ. V shed 1 base and J shed 1 base, with 12 bases lying between them. CDR3 length equals 16 residues. CDR3 residues: CASSLDPAERTDTQYF. In DNA form, the CDR3 reads TGTGCCAGCAGCTTAGATCCCGCGGAACGCACAGATACGCAGTATTTT.